The 23 T cell receptor beta chains below all came from one sample that was sequenced in a study of shared clonotypes between healthy human individuals. Clones were read by immunoSEQ multiplex PCR, and TCRdb kept only the in-frame ones, dropping some. The sample carries some 500,000 clones, 90% to 96% recorded once. Specimen: naive CD4+ T cells sorted from blood. Regarding subset: CD45RA+ positively selected. The receptors shown here come from a woman aged 25-40 years in good health.

The rearrangement links TRBV7-8 to TRBJ2-7; tentatively, D is TRBD1 or TRBD2 (5 bases each). Trimming removed 6 bases at V and 6 bases at J, with 15 bases between. Germline CDR1 is SGHVS and CDR2 is FQNEAQ. The CDR3 runs 13 residues. CDR3 region: CASSLRVGREQYF. The CDR3 coding sequence is TGTGCCAGCAGTCTGCGGGTGGGGCGCGAGCAGTACTTC.

J is TRBJ2-7 and V is TRBV11-2; TRBD2 aligns across 12 bases. This CDR3 comprises 16 residues. V lost 1 base, J lost 6 bases, and 7 bases stayed unmatched. The V gene's germline CDR1 is SGHAT and CDR2 FQNNGV. The CDR3 bases are TGTGCCAGCAGCTTAGTCGCGACTAGCGGGAGTGTCGAGCAGTACTTC. It is translated as CASSLVATSGSVEQYF.

The gene calls are TRBV19 and TRBJ1-2; no definite D call. V was cut by 4 bases and J by 1 base, with 7 bases left in between. Looked up from germline, CDR1 is LNHDA and CDR2 is SQIVND (reference sequence). The CDR3 loop spans 13 amino acids. CDR3 DNA: TGTGCCAGTAGTAGTTGGGATAACTATGGCTACACCTTC. Translated: CASSSWDNYGYTF.

The chain carries TRBV2 and TRBJ1-1, with 8 positions matching TRBD1. The CDR3 consists of 15 residues. CDR1 and CDR2 from the germline V gene are SNHLY and FYNNEI. V lost 1 base to trimming and J lost 1 base; unmatched junction nucleotides: 2. CDR3 coding DNA: TGTGCCAGCAGTGAAGACAGGGGGACGAACACTGAAGCTTTCTTT. Protein product: CASSEDRGTNTEAFF.

This chain uses TRBV28 with TRBJ1-1; 9 bases map to TRBD1. Losses at the gene ends were 8 bases for V and 4 bases for J; bases not matched to a gene: 11. The length of the CDR3 is 15 residues. Looked up from germline, CDR1 is MDHEN and CDR2 is SYDVKM. CDR3 nucleotide sequence: TGTGCCAGCGGAACAGGGGGCCGCCTGACCACTGAAGCTTTCTTT. It specifies CASGTGGRLTTEAFF.

The chain uses TRBV19 and TRBJ2-7, with TRBD2 as a possible D gene (6 bases). Germline CDR1 LNHDA, CDR2 SQIVND (reference sequence). The CDR3 runs to 19 residues. Trimming left V 1 base short and J 0 bases short, with 22 bases between. The CDR3 sequence is CASSIVLFRDSWSSYEQYF. The CDR3 DNA follows: TGTGCCAGTAGTATAGTCCTGTTCCGGGACTCTTGGAGCTCCTACGAGCAGTACTTC.

This chain links TRBV5-4 with TRBJ2-2; maybe TRBD2 (5 bases). The germline V gene encodes CDR1 SGHNT and CDR2 YYREEE (reference sequence). The CDR3 is 15 amino acids. Trimming stripped 0 bases from V and 4 bases from J, with 10 bases between. The chain's CDR3 is CASSLGTAATGELFF. Here the CDR3 DNA reads TGTGCCAGCAGCTTGGGTACAGCGGCCACCGGGGAGCTGTTTTTT.

The chain has TRBV4-1 and TRBJ2-7, with unresolved D. Germline-derived CDR1 and CDR2 are MGHRA and YSYEKL. This CDR3 is built from 12 residues. Trimming stripped 0 bases from V and 4 bases from J, with 4 bases between. This chain's CDR3 is CASSQDGYEQYF. In nucleotides, the CDR3 is TGCGCCAGCAGCCAAGACGGATACGAGCAGTACTTC.

The chain couples TRBV6-5 to TRBJ1-1, with D possibly TRBD1 on 5 matching bases. Per germline, CDR1 MNHEY and CDR2 SVGAGI. Trimming removed 5 bases at V and 2 bases at J, with 12 bases between. The CDR3 is made up of 14 amino acids. CDR3 DNA: TGTGCCAGCAGTCGGGACGGTCTTAACACTGAAGCTTTCTTT. It encodes CASSRDGLNTEAFF.

This clone was picked up one time. The J gene is TRBJ2-7, the V gene TRBV2; 8 bases line up with TRBD1. Germline V gene data show CDR1 as SNHLY and CDR2 as FYNNEI. The CDR3 extends over 14 amino acids. Germline trimming cut 4 bases from V and 1 base from J; bases unmatched to any gene: 3. The CDR3 region has the DNA TGTGCCAGCAGTGGACAGGGGAGGTCCTACGAGCAGTACTTC. The encoded protein is CASSGQGRSYEQYF.

The CDR3 nucleotides read TGTGCCAGCAGCAAAACCGGGTCACGAAGTCCCGAGCAGTACTTC. Translated: CASSKTGSRSPEQYF. The rearrangement joins TRBV21-1 to TRBJ2-7; the listed D gene, TRBD2, was not tested against the DNA. TRBV21-1 is assigned pseudogene status. This CDR3 is built from 15 residues.

This sequence joins TRBV6-5 and TRBJ1-5; TRBD1 matches 9 bases. Per germline, CDR1 MNHEY and CDR2 SVGAGI. The CDR3 length is 14 residues. The ends lost 7 bases at V and 6 bases at J; junction bases unmatched: 7. The CDR3 protein is CASNWGQGFQPQHF. DNA of the CDR3: TGTGCCAGCAATTGGGGACAGGGCTTTCAGCCCCAGCATTTT.

This clone was detected only once. This chain uses TRBV2 with TRBJ2-7; the match to TRBD1 covers 7 bases. Trimming at V came to 5 bases and at J to 2 bases, leaving 0 bases not matched to a gene. The CDR3 length is 12 residues. Germline V CDR1 and CDR2: SNHLY, FYNNEI. CDR3 coding DNA: TGTGCCAGCAGTACAGGGGCCTACGAGCAGTACTTC. This encodes CASSTGAYEQYF.

V is TRBV2 and J is TRBJ1-1; possibly TRBD1 for D (6 bases). V gave up 3 bases and J gave up 2 bases, with 7 bases separating them. The length of the CDR3 is 13 residues. Per germline, CDR1 SNHLY and CDR2 FYNNEI. The CDR3 DNA is TGTGCCAGCAGTGACAGGGGAAACACTGAAGCTTTCTTT. Protein sequence: CASSDRGNTEAFF. Full variable domain (remainder filled in from reference TRBV2 and TRBJ1-1): EPEVTQTPSHQVTQMGQEVILRCVPISNHLYFYWYRQILGQKVEFLVSFYNNEISEKSEIFDDQFSVERPDGSNFTLKIRSTKLEDSAMYFCASSDRGNTEAFFGQGTRLTVV.

The chain couples TRBV12-5 to TRBJ1-2; 7 nucleotides line up with TRBD1. Germline V gene lookup returns CDR1 LGHNT and CDR2 FRNRAP. V gave up 6 bases and J gave up 4 bases; unmatched junction bases: 5. This CDR3 comprises 13 residues. CDR3 amino acids: CASGKDRAYGYTF. The CDR3 coding sequence is TGTGCTAGTGGCAAAGACAGGGCCTATGGCTACACCTTC.

V is TRBV27 and J is TRBJ1-1, with D perhaps matching TRBD1 (6 bases). This CDR3 comprises 13 residues. Trimming cost V 7 bases and J 3 bases, with 12 bases left between them. Germline V gene data show CDR1 as MNHEY and CDR2 as SMNVEV (reference sequence). DNA for the CDR3: TGTGCCAGCATTGGACAGCGAGACACTGAAGCTTTCTTT. It yields the protein CASIGQRDTEAFF.

The chain couples TRBV6-5 to TRBJ2-1; the D is unclear. The CDR3 sequence is 12 residues long. Trimming took 6 bases from V and 6 from J, leaving 9 bases between them. Germline V gene data show CDR1 as MNHEY and CDR2 as SVGAGI. The CDR3 nucleotides read TGTGCCAGCAGCTCCCCCGTCAATGAGCAGTTCTTC. Protein product: CASSSPVNEQFF.

Concerning this clone: Other nucleotide sequences from this sample produce the same CDR3. The rearrangement uses TRBV11-2 and TRBJ2-7, with D possibly called TRBD1 or TRBD2 (6 bases each). The germline V and J ends were trimmed by 5 bases and 7 bases, with 21 bases remaining between them. Germline loops: CDR1 SGHAT, CDR2 FQNNGV. The CDR3 length is 15 residues. CDR3 bases: TGTGCCAGCAGCCAAGGGGGGCTAGCAGTTTATGAGCAGTACTTC. This sequence encodes CASSQGGLAVYEQYF.

The chain combines TRBV27 with TRBJ2-5, with TRBD2 matching 7 bases. The tail of the sequence fits TRBJ2-7 better, so the J call may be wrong. Per the germline V gene, CDR1 is MNHEY and CDR2 is SMNVEV (reference sequence). The CDR3 is made up of 15 amino acids. The CDR3 here is CASSPRTSAPYEQYF. The CDR3 nucleotides read TGTGCCAGCAGTCCCCGGACTAGTGCACCCTACGAGCAGTACTTC.

The chain carries TRBV28 and TRBJ2-4; D gene uncertain. Germline V gene sequence: CDR1 MDHEN, CDR2 SYDVKM. The ends were cut back, 4 bases at V and 5 bases at J, with 6 bases in the middle. The CDR3 sequence is 12 residues long. The CDR3 DNA sequence: TGTGCCAGCAGTTCGAGCGAAAACATTCAGTACTTC. Protein product: CASSSSENIQYF. Based on the CDR3 plus reference TRBV28 and TRBJ2-4, the full variable domain is DVKVTQSSRYLVKRTGEKVFLECVQDMDHENMFWYRQDPGLGLRLIYFSYDVKMKEKGDIPEGYSVSREKKERFSLILESASTNQTSMYLCASSSSENIQYFGAGTRLSVL.

The chain links TRBV19 to TRBJ2-7; possible D gene TRBD1, 6 bases. The germline CDR1 and CDR2 sequences are LNHDA and SQIVND (reference sequence). Deletions cut 4 bases from V and 3 bases from J, with 10 bases between. This CDR3 contains 13 residues. For the CDR3, the DNA is TGTGCCAGTAGTAGGACAGATCTCTACGAGCAGTACTTC. It codes for CASSRTDLYEQYF. The full variable domain, rest sourced from reference TRBV19 and TRBJ2-7, is DGGITQSPKYLFRKEGQNVTLSCEQNLNHDAMYWYRQDPGQGLRLIYYSQIVNDFQKGDIAEGYSVSREKKESFPLTVTSAQKNPTAFYLCASSRTDLYEQYFGPGTRLTVT.

The genes are TRBV2 and TRBJ1-3; the D is unclear. Trimming stripped 5 bases from V and 0 bases from J, with 8 bases between. CDR1 SNHLY and CDR2 FYNNEI come from the germline V gene. The CDR3 runs to 14 residues. CDR3 amino acids: CASSQSYSGNTIYF. CDR3 DNA: TGTGCCAGCAGTCAAAGCTACTCTGGAAACACCATATATTTT.

The chain employs TRBV11-3 and TRBJ2-7; D may be TRBD1 (5 bases). The V gene's germline CDR1 is SGHNT and CDR2 YENEEA. Trimming removed 0 bases at V and 0 bases at J, with 9 bases between. The CDR3 totals 15 residues. CDR3 coding DNA: TGTGCCAGCAGCTTAGATGGGGCCCACTCCTACGAGCAGTACTTC. Encoded protein: CASSLDGAHSYEQYF.